This TCR beta chain comes out of a study of blood T cell repertoires in COVID-19. Overall study: Sites across the United States, Italy and Spain contributed samples from acute and convalescent COVID-19. PBMCs, B-cell-depleted T cells, or T cells provided the cDNA or gDNA that made up the material.

In the original processing: How many nucleated cells were present was estimated from reference gene primer amplification. The assay was immunoSEQ multiplex PCR, and TCRdb's table has in-frame clones only and misses some. D and trimming were read from the DNA, whereas the V and J calls and clone size are those reported in that table. This sample has about 110,000 clones, with around 80% found just once. There are 15 residues in the CDR3. Per the germline V gene, CDR1 is ENHRY and CDR2 is SYGVKD. Trimming cost V 6 bases and J 3 bases; bases outside gene matches: 8. Patients of the Seattle cohort, enrolled during active infection, were followed longitudinally.

Sequencing input: peripheral blood. The source of this sequence is a man of 80 years or more with COVID-19, enrolled during active disease. This chain links TRBV10-3 with TRBJ2-7; 10 positions match TRBD2. The CDR3 region is CAISLAGDQDYEQYF. The DNA of the CDR3 is TGTGCCATCAGCCTAGCGGGAGATCAAGACTACGAGCAGTACTTC.